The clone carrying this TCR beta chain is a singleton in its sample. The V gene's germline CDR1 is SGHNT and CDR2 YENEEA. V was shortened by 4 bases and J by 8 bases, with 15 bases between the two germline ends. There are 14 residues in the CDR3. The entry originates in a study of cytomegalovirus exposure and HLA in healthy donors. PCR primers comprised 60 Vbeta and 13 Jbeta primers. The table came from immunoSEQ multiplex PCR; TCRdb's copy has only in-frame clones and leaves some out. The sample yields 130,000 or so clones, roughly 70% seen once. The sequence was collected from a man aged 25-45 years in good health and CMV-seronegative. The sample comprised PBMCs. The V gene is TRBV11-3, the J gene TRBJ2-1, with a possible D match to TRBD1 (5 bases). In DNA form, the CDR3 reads TGTGCCAGCAGCTCACTTTACAGGTCCGATGAGCAGTTCTTC. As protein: CASSSLYRSDEQFF.